These 9 T cell receptor beta chains came from one sample sequenced in a study of blood T cells in healthy people across ages. The authors ran a second PCR of about 7 to 12 cycles using a sample-barcoded 5' primer and a J-beta primer mix. TCRdb independently ran MiXCR on the 5' RACE reads; one entry per CDR3 protein. Of 1.4 million or so distinct CDR3 sequences listed, approximately 39% are singletons. Material for sequencing was blood. The receptors come from a woman under 30 in good health.

The sample holds a few counts of this clonotype. The J gene is TRBJ2-3, the V gene TRBV12-3 or TRBV12-4; D might be TRBD2 (6 bases). The V gene lost 5 bases and the J gene lost 1 base, with 16 bases spanning the gap. The CDR3 covers 16 residues. The chain's CDR3 is CASSPWGSGGTDTQYF. As DNA, the CDR3 is TGTGCCAGCAGTCCCTGGGGTAGCGGCGGCACAGATACGCAGTATTTT.

This clonotype was seen repeatedly, ten times or more. The chain employs TRBV20-1 and TRBJ2-7; TRBD2 aligns across 10 bases. Germline CDR1 and CDR2: DFQATT and SNEGSKA (reference sequence). This CDR3 has 17 amino acids. J lost 5 bases, V lost 3 bases, and 16 bases had no gene match. For the CDR3, the DNA is TGCAGTGCTAGTGGTCTAGCGGGAGAGGTGAATTCAGACGAGCAGTACTTC. It is translated as CSASGLAGEVNSDEQYF.

The V gene is TRBV20-1, the J gene TRBJ1-2, with a weak D call TRBD1 (5 bases). CDR1 is DFQATT, CDR2 SNEGSKA, per germline (reference sequence). The CDR3 covers 15 residues. Trimming took off 0 bases at V and 4 bases at J, with 15 bases between the two ends. The chain's CDR3 is CSARDREGAGYGYTF. The DNA of the CDR3 is TGCAGTGCTAGAGATCGGGAAGGGGCAGGCTATGGCTACACCTTC.

The rearrangement links TRBV29-1 to TRBJ1-2, with TRBD1 matching over 10 bases. V shed 3 bases, J shed 0 bases, and the junction held 7 bases outside the gene matches. The CDR3 has 16 residues. Germline lookup yields CDR1 SQVTM and CDR2 ANQGSEA. The CDR3 loop reads CSVESSGTGANYGYTF. The CDR3 DNA reads as TGCAGCGTTGAGAGTTCCGGGACAGGGGCTAACTATGGCTACACCTTC.

The CDR3 sequence is CASADYEQYF. CDR3 nucleotide sequence: TGTGCCAGCGCTGATTACGAGCAGTACTTC. The chain is built from TRBV25-1 and TRBJ2-7; D gene ambiguous. The CDR3 is 10 amino acids. V lost 8 bases and J lost 4, with 6 bases in between. Germline CDR1 and CDR2: MGHDK and SYGVNS.

The genes are TRBV6-1 and TRBJ2-1; possible D gene TRBD1, 6 bases. CDR3 size: 14 residues. From germline, CDR1 is MNHNS and CDR2 SASEGT. Trimming took 4 bases from V and 5 from J, leaving 12 bases between them. DNA for the CDR3: TGTGCCAGCAGTGTACAGGGTTCCCACAATGAGCAGTTCTTC. It encodes CASSVQGSHNEQFF.

This chain connects TRBV10-3 to TRBJ1-1; 7 positions match TRBD1. Germline V gene data show CDR1 as ENHRY and CDR2 as SYGVKD. This CDR3 has 14 amino acids. Trimming at V came to 6 bases and at J to 4 bases, leaving 8 bases not matched to a gene. This CDR3 reads CAISSQGRGTEAFF. The CDR3 DNA reads TGTGCCATCAGCTCACAGGGGAGAGGCACTGAAGCTTTCTTT.

This clonotype was seen ten or more times. The chain links TRBV29-1 to TRBJ2-7; D gene ambiguous. CDR1 SQVTM and CDR2 ANQGSEA come from the germline V gene. V lost 5 bases, J lost 0 bases, and 8 bases lay in between. This CDR3 has 12 amino acids. The CDR3 bases are TGCAGCGTTCTAGGCAGCTCCTACGAGCAGTACTTC. As protein: CSVLGSSYEQYF.

V gene TRBV7-2 combines with J gene TRBJ1-2; TRBD1 is a possible D gene (5 bases). Germline CDR1 SGHTA, CDR2 FQGNSA. The CDR3 runs 14 residues. V shed 8 bases and J shed 0 bases, with 13 bases lying between them. CDR3 region: CASGAQVANYGYTF. In nucleotides, the CDR3 is TGTGCCAGCGGGGCTCAAGTGGCTAACTATGGCTACACCTTC.